This T cell receptor beta chain was captured by sequencing in a study of shared clonotypes between healthy human individuals. Study-wide findings and caveats: Generally, naive subsets came out with larger estimated richness than memory subsets.

The study drew its donors from healthy HIV-negative adults without recent acute infections or vaccinations. CD45RA-negative memory and CD45RA+ naive subsets were split from the CD4+ cells. Details on this clone: Antigen: not known.

An even split of each subset's genomic DNA across several immunoSEQ plates was performed. Sequenced by immunoSEQ multiplex PCR; TCRdb stores in-frame clones only, minus some. The sample lists roughly 2.4 million clones, approximately 96% occurring once. CDR3 size: 16 residues. V lost 1 base to trimming and J lost 0 bases; unmatched junction nucleotides: 3. Germline-derived CDR1 and CDR2 are MGHDK and SYGVNS. Sequences were obtained from naive CD4+ T cells sorted from blood. Described subset: CD45RA+ positively selected. The chain combines TRBV25-1 with TRBJ2-1; 7 positions match TRBD2. The sequence derives from a man between 18 and 29 years old in good health. The CDR3 reads CASSELGEGSYNEQFF. DNA for the CDR3: TGTGCCAGCAGTGAATTAGGGGAGGGCTCCTACAATGAGCAGTTCTTC.